This entry lists 5 T cell receptor beta chains sequenced from one sample in a study of T cells after yellow fever vaccination. TCRdb passed the 5' RACE reads through MiXCR, listing each CDR3 protein once. The sample lists about 45,000 distinct CDR3 sequences, about 6.8% occurring once. The sample here was CD8+ T cells not binding an NS4B(214-222) dextramer, sorted from PBMCs, taken 45 days after the yellow fever booster vaccination. Receptors were obtained from a man under 40 who received the YFV17D yellow fever vaccine.

This clonotype occurred many times. The rearrangement joins TRBV25-1 to TRBJ2-1; the D gene is possibly TRBD2 (5 bases). Per the germline V gene, CDR1 is MGHDK and CDR2 is SYGVNS. The CDR3 has 12 amino acids. Trimming took off 3 bases at V and 7 bases at J, with 7 bases between the two ends. The CDR3 DNA sequence: TGTGCCAGCAGTGAGGGCGGGAATGAGCAGTTCTTC. Amino acid sequence: CASSEGGNEQFF.

This chain links TRBV27 with TRBJ1-1; the D gene is possibly TRBD1 (5 bases). Trimming removed 7 bases from V and 4 bases from J, with 7 bases in between. The CDR3 extends over 11 amino acids. Germline CDR1 is MNHEY and CDR2 is SMNVEV (reference sequence). Here the CDR3 reads CASIGVTEAFF. The CDR3 DNA follows: TGTGCCAGCATAGGGGTCACTGAAGCTTTCTTT.

This clonotype was seen ten or more times. The V gene is TRBV7-2, the J gene TRBJ2-1; 7 positions match TRBD2. J lost 5 bases, V lost 6 bases, and 10 bases had no gene match. CDR3 length: 15 residues. The germline V gene has CDR1 SGHTA and CDR2 FQGNSA. The CDR3 loop reads CASSSWRERDNEQFF. As DNA, the CDR3 is TGTGCCAGCAGTTCCTGGCGGGAGAGGGACAATGAGCAGTTCTTC.

Ten or more counts support this clonotype. The chain is built from TRBV27 and TRBJ1-1, with D tentatively TRBD1 (6 bases). With 5 bases removed from V and 1 base from J, the gap between germline ends came to 14 bases. Germline V lookup: CDR1 MNHEY, CDR2 SMNVEV (reference sequence). This CDR3 contains 15 residues. The CDR3, as DNA: TGTGCCAGCAGTCCAGGGGTCGGCGGGAACACTGAAGCTTTCTTT. This encodes CASSPGVGGNTEAFF.

This clonotype was counted at least ten times. The chain employs TRBV2 and TRBJ2-7; D gene ambiguous. Trimming removed 4 bases from V and 0 bases from J, with 13 bases in between. The CDR3 consists of 15 residues. Germline CDR1 reads SNHLY; CDR2 reads FYNNEI. The CDR3 nucleotides read TGTGCCAGCAGTGCATCTTACATAGGCTCCTACGAGCAGTACTTC. Translated: CASSASYIGSYEQYF.